This TCR beta chain was identified in a study of blood T cell repertoires in COVID-19. As for the study in general: From T cells, B-cell-depleted T cells, or PBMCs came the material, which was cDNA or gDNA.

As originally analysed: How many nucleated cells were present was estimated from reference gene primer amplification. Assay used: immunoSEQ multiplex PCR; TCRdb lists only in-frame clones, some missing. V, J and clone size derive from that table, while D and trimming were established from the DNA sequence. The sample records around 220,000 clones, over 75% being singletons. V lost 6 bases, J lost 3 bases, and 4 bases stayed unmatched. Germline V gene lookup returns CDR1 LGHDT and CDR2 YNNKEL (reference sequence). The CDR3 totals 14 residues. Material for sequencing was peripheral blood. This sequence was found in a human donor in a cohort sampled during active COVID-19. The gene calls are TRBV3-1 (or the pseudogene TRBV3-2) and TRBJ1-5, with 8 nucleotides matching TRBD1. The CDR3 coding sequence is TGTGCCAGCAGAGCACAGGGGGTCAATCAGCCCCAGCATTTT. Protein sequence: CASRAQGVNQPQHF.